These 20 T cell receptor beta chains share one sample of origin, sequenced in a study of identical twins. TCRdb reprocessed the 5' RACE reads with MiXCR, giving one entry per CDR3 protein. The sample has a few hundred thousand distinct CDR3 sequences; approximately 11% are singletons. This sample was shared with a second study, whose subject was yellow fever vaccine responses in identical twins.

Sample: memory (CD45RO+) T cells sorted from blood. All receptors come from a woman aged 18-29 years in good health.

CDR3 protein: CASSLGPGLAASEQYF. The CDR3 nucleotides are TGTGCCAGCAGCTTAGGACCGGGACTAGCGGCCAGTGAGCAGTACTTC. The chain links TRBV7-2 to TRBJ2-7, with 11 bases aligning to TRBD2. After removal of 1 base from V and 7 bases from J, the junction contained 9 bases not matched to a gene. This CDR3 has 16 amino acids. The germline CDR1 and CDR2 sequences are SGHTA and FQGNSA.

This clonotype has just a few counts. This rearrangement joins TRBV10-3 to TRBJ2-2; 11 bases match TRBD1. CDR1 is ENHRY and CDR2 is SYGVKD in the germline V gene. The CDR3 is made up of 16 amino acids. The junction had 10 bases not matched to a gene; V was cut back by 8 bases and J by 5 bases. This chain's CDR3 is CAIGSGTGGRTGELFF. DNA for the CDR3: TGTGCCATCGGCTCCGGGACAGGGGGTCGGACCGGGGAGCTGTTTTTT.

A single count supports this clonotype. The V call is TRBV20-1, the J call TRBJ2-7; 9 nucleotides align to TRBD1. With 0 bases clipped from V and 3 bases from J, the junction kept 3 bases outside the gene matches. CDR3 length: 14 residues. Germline V gene data show CDR1 as DFQATT and CDR2 as SNEGSKA (reference sequence). CDR3 in amino acids: CSAREQGALYEQYF. CDR3 DNA sequence: TGCAGTGCTAGAGAACAGGGGGCCCTCTACGAGCAGTACTTC.

This clonotype rates as medium-sized. The rearrangement uses TRBV7-2 and TRBJ2-5, with D uncertain. Germline CDR1 reads SGHTA; CDR2 reads FQGNSA. This CDR3 spans 15 amino acids. The V end lost 1 base, the J end lost 2 bases, and 11 bases lay between the germline ends. The CDR3 nucleotides read TGTGCCAGCAGCTTAGGGCTACCAAGTCAAGAGACCCAGTACTTC. Translating gives CASSLGLPSQETQYF.

This clonotype turned up a few times. This chain joins TRBV5-6 and TRBJ2-2; TRBD2 matches at 13 bases. Germline V gives CDR1 SGHDT, CDR2 YYEEEE. The CDR3 sequence is 16 residues long. After removal of 4 bases from V and 7 bases from J, the junction contained 7 bases not matched to a gene. The CDR3 here is CASSTFGTSGIGELFF. In DNA form, the CDR3 reads TGTGCCAGCAGCACGTTTGGGACTAGCGGGATCGGGGAGCTGTTTTTT.

This clonotype was detected a few times. The genes are TRBV4-2 and TRBJ2-3; maybe TRBD1 (6 bases). CDR3 size: 16 residues. Germline V gene lookup returns CDR1 LGHNA and CDR2 YNFKEQ. Trimming took off 1 base at V and 3 bases at J, with 14 bases between the two ends. CDR3 protein: CASSQVLNRETDTQYF. CDR3 DNA: TGTGCCAGCAGCCAAGTCCTAAACAGGGAGACAGATACGCAGTATTTT.

This clonotype was detected ten times or more. The chain is built from TRBV29-1 and TRBJ2-5, with D possibly matching TRBD1 (6 bases). V gave up 3 bases and J gave up 5 bases, with 10 bases separating them. The CDR3 extends over 12 amino acids. Germline CDR1 reads SQVTM; CDR2 reads ANQGSEA. CDR3 nucleotide sequence: TGCAGCGTTGAGAAGGGGGAGGAGACCCAGTACTTC. Translated: CSVEKGEETQYF.

Only a few counts were recorded for this clonotype. V and J are TRBV14 and TRBJ2-1; 7 bases line up with TRBD2. Germline V CDR1 and CDR2: SGHDN, FVKESK. Losses at the gene ends were 1 base for V and 4 bases for J; bases not matched to a gene: 4. The CDR3 sequence is 15 residues long. The CDR3 spells CASSQGLAEYNEQFF. The CDR3 bases are TGTGCCAGCAGCCAAGGACTAGCAGAGTACAATGAGCAGTTCTTC.

This clonotype was seen many times. Compared with germline, one end of the junction differs, possibly owing to a read error. CDR3 amino acids: CSPRSSGGRETQYF. CDR3 nucleotide sequence: TGCAGTCCTAGATCTAGCGGAGGGAGGGAGACCCAGTACTTC. The chain is built from TRBV20-1 and TRBJ2-5; 7 positions match TRBD2. Germline assignment: CDR1 DFQATT and CDR2 SNEGSKA (reference sequence). The CDR3 extends over 14 amino acids.

V and J are TRBV6-5 and TRBJ1-4; 7 bases align to TRBD1. Germline CDR1 and CDR2: MNHEY and SVGAGI. V lost 2 bases and J lost 0; bases outside the gene matches: 0. The CDR3 is 15 residues long. This CDR3 reads CASSYGQATNEKLFF. DNA for the CDR3: TGTGCCAGCAGTTACGGACAGGCAACTAATGAAAAACTGTTTTTT.

V usage is TRBV7-8 and J usage is TRBJ2-7; no clear D. Between the trimmed V and J ends, which lost 4 bases and 0 bases, there was a span of 4 bases. The CDR3 sequence is 12 residues long. Germline lookup yields CDR1 SGHVS and CDR2 FQNEAQ. The CDR3 region has the DNA TGTGCCAGCAGCTGGAGCTCCTACGAGCAGTACTTC. Amino acids: CASSWSSYEQYF.

This chain's CDR3 is CASSYSSGAYEQFF. The CDR3 DNA reads TGTGCCAGCAGTTACTCGAGCGGGGCGTATGAGCAGTTCTTC. This rearrangement joins TRBV6-2 or TRBV6-3 to TRBJ2-1, with 7 nucleotides matching TRBD2. CDR1 MNHEY and CDR2 SVGEGT come from the germline V gene. The J segment lost 8 bases and the V segment lost 0 bases, leaving 4 bases of the junction unmatched. The CDR3 has 14 residues.

The chain recombines TRBV20-1 with TRBJ2-7, with D possibly being TRBD2 (6 bases). V was cut by 0 bases and J by 6 bases, with 12 bases left in between. The CDR3 sequence is 13 residues long. Germline lookup yields CDR1 DFQATT and CDR2 SNEGSKA (reference sequence). The CDR3 sequence is CSARDGGRVEQYF. Here the CDR3 DNA reads TGCAGTGCTAGAGACGGGGGAAGGGTCGAGCAGTACTTC.

This clonotype was picked up many times. The J gene is TRBJ2-7, the V gene TRBV7-2; 9 bases agree with TRBD1. V lost 4 bases and J lost 6; bases outside the gene matches: 4. The CDR3 length is 13 residues. Looked up from germline, CDR1 is SGHTA and CDR2 is FQGNSA. The CDR3 loop reads CASSSGTGSEQYF. Written as DNA, the CDR3 is TGTGCCAGCAGCTCCGGGACAGGGAGCGAGCAGTACTTC.

This clonotype occurred a few times. A read error may be the cause here, since a much bigger clone is one base away. The gene calls are TRBV7-3 and TRBJ2-2; D remains ambiguous. The CDR3 has 13 residues. The V gene's germline CDR1 is SGHTA and CDR2 FQGTGA. The V end was cut by 5 bases, the J end by 0 bases, with 4 bases between. CDR3 region: CASSTPNTGELFF. The CDR3 nucleotides read TGTGCCAGCAGCACACCGAACACCGGGGAGCTGTTTTTT.

There are a few counts of this clonotype. The J gene is TRBJ1-6, the V gene TRBV12-3 or TRBV12-4; 7 bases are shared with TRBD1. The V gene end was trimmed by 1 base and the J gene end by 9 bases; junction bases not matched to a gene: 0. This CDR3 region has 13 residues. The CDR3 DNA sequence: TGTGCCAGCAGTTTAGGGGACAGTTCACCCCTCCACTTT. Its protein product is CASSLGDSSPLHF.

J is TRBJ2-1 and V is TRBV2; 13 bases are a match to TRBD2. CDR1 is SNHLY and CDR2 is FYNNEI in the germline V gene. The length of the CDR3 is 15 residues. J gave up 5 bases and V 6 bases, and 4 bases lay outside the gene matches. This chain's CDR3 is CASRETSGGNNEQFF. The DNA of the CDR3 is TGTGCCAGCAGAGAGACTAGCGGGGGGAACAATGAGCAGTTCTTC. The full variable domain, completed using reference TRBV2 and TRBJ2-1, is EPEVTQTPSHQVTQMGQEVILRCVPISNHLYFYWYRQILGQKVEFLVSFYNNEISEKSEIFDDQFSVERPDGSNFTLKIRSTKLEDSAMYFCASRETSGGNNEQFFGPGTRLTVL.

Only a few counts were recorded for this clonotype. This may stem from a read error, because a much larger clone lies one nucleotide away. The gene calls are TRBV7-9 and TRBJ2-1; D is uncertain. The V end lost 1 base, the J end lost 7 bases, and 2 bases lay between the germline ends. The CDR3 totals 11 residues. Looked up from germline, CDR1 is SEHNR and CDR2 is FQNEAQ (reference sequence). The chain's CDR3 is CASSLENEQFF. The CDR3 nucleotides are TGTGCCAGCAGCTTAGAAAATGAGCAGTTCTTC.

This clonotype was recorded many times. The chain joins TRBV6-4 to TRBJ1-2, with D possibly matching TRBD1 (6 bases). In germline, CDR1 is MRHNA, CDR2 SNTAGT. The ends were cut back, 5 bases at V and 0 bases at J, with 16 bases in the middle. CDR3 length: 16 amino acids. In DNA, the CDR3 is TGTGCCAGCAGTCAAGATACAGGGTCCGCTAACTATGGCTACACCTTC. It is translated as CASSQDTGSANYGYTF.

In its sample, this clonotype was seen a few times. This chain connects TRBV7-2 to TRBJ1-1; possible D gene TRBD1, 5 bases. The germline gives CDR1 SGHTA, CDR2 FQGNSA. The CDR3 runs to 17 residues. With 5 bases removed from V and 1 base from J, the gap between germline ends came to 20 bases. The CDR3 here is CASSAHSGRAGNTEAFF. CDR3 coding DNA: TGTGCCAGCAGCGCCCACAGCGGCAGGGCAGGGAACACTGAAGCTTTCTTT.